Listed below are T cell receptor beta chains from one sample, sequenced in a study of cytomegalovirus exposure and HLA in healthy donors. This table comes from immunoSEQ multiplex PCR, and its TCRdb copy is limited to in-frame clones, with some not included. This table has about 360,000 clones, just over 85% appearing once. Sequencing was carried out using PBMCs. The receptors stem from a woman aged 18-29 years in good health and CMV-seronegative. Both conserved end residues are part of each CDR3. The D gene is left open where the match is weak. Clone sizes are given selectively: once, few, many, or a class where the clone is expanded.

17	TRBV5-4	TRBD2	.	TRBJ2-7	TGTGCCAGCAGCTTGGGACTAGCGGGGGACAGCTCCTACGAGCAGTACTTC	CASSLGLAGDSSYEQYF
14	TRBV2	.	.	TRBJ2-1	TGTGCCAGCAGTGTACAGGGTTCCTACAATGAGCAGTTCTTC	CASSVQGSYNEQFF
16	TRBV9	TRBD1	.	TRBJ2-1	TGTGCCAGCAGCGAGGGACAGCCTTACTCCTACAATGAGCAGTTCTTC	CASSEGQPYSYNEQFF
13	TRBV7-9	TRBD1	.	TRBJ2-7	TGTGCCAGCACCATTACAGGGGAATACGAGCAGTACTTC	CASTITGEYEQYF
19	TRBV27	TRBD2	.	TRBJ2-1	TGTGCCAGCAGTCTCTTAGGACTAGCGGGAGGGCCCTCCGTCAATGAGCAGTTCTTC	CASSLLGLAGGPSVNEQFF
15	TRBV6-5	TRBD1	.	TRBJ2-2	TGTGCCAGCAGAAAAGACAGGGGGCGCACCGGGGAGCTGTTTTTT	CASRKDRGRTGELFF
17	TRBV11-3	TRBD2	.	TRBJ2-3	TGTGCCAGCAGCTTAGGCGGACTAGCGGGGGCCGCAGATACGCAGTATTTT	CASSLGGLAGAADTQYF
9	TRBV20-1	.	.	TRBJ1-2	TGCAGTGCAAGAGGGAGCACAGGGTTC	CSARGSTGF
12	TRBV7-9	.	.	TRBJ1-2	TGTGCCAGCAGCTTTGGTGAGGATGGCTACACCTTC	CASSFGEDGYTF
15	TRBV2	.	once	TRBJ2-1	TGTGCCAGCAGTGAGTTAAGGCGGGGAGCTGGTGAGCAGTTCTTC	CASSELRRGAGEQFF
15	TRBV11-3	.	.	TRBJ2-2	TGTGCCAGCAGTTCGGAGGACGGGAGCACCGGGGAGCTGTTTTTT	CASSSEDGSTGELFF
14	TRBV10-1	.	few	TRBJ1-6	TGCGCCAGCAGCCGGACACAGGAGAATTCACCCCTCCACTTT	CASSRTQENSPLHF
17	TRBV28	TRBD2	once	TRBJ2-5	TGTGCCAGCAGTTTATTGACTAGCGGGAGGCGTCGAGAGACCCAGTACTTC	CASSLLTSGRRRETQYF
16	TRBV29-1	.	few	TRBJ1-1	TGCAGCGCGAGAGGACAGCAGCCGATAATGAACACTGAAGCTTTCTTT	CSARGQQPIMNTEAFF
16	TRBV4-1	TRBD2	.	TRBJ2-7	TGCGCCAGCAGCCGCTATGGGACTAGCGGGGCCTACGAGCAGTACTTC	CASSRYGTSGAYEQYF
17	TRBV5-5	.	.	TRBJ2-2	TGTGCCAGCAGCTCCGACCCTGGACTGTTGCTTTTGGGGGAGCTGTTTTTT	CASSSDPGLLLLGELFF
16	TRBV6-5	.	.	TRBJ2-1	TGTGCCAGCAGTTACTCGTGGGGGCAGACCGACAATGAGCAGTTCTTC	CASSYSWGQTDNEQFF
15	TRBV2	TRBD1	.	TRBJ2-5	TGTGCCAGCAAAAGACGGACAGGGGTCGGGGAGACCCAGTACTTC	CASKRRTGVGETQYF
16	TRBV7-9	.	.	TRBJ1-6	TGTGCCAGCAGCTTAGCGCGGGACCCCAGGAATTCACCCCTCCACTTT	CASSLARDPRNSPLHF
11	TRBV28	.	.	TRBJ1-2	TGTGCCAGCTTCCGAGGTGGGGGCTACACCTTC	CASFRGGGYTF
14	TRBV27	.	.	TRBJ2-2	TGTGCCAGCAGTTTGGGGCTTATCACCGGGGAGCTGTTTTTT	CASSLGLITGELFF
17	TRBV27	.	.	TRBJ1-4	TGTGCCAGCAGTTTTCTCGGACCTTCGGGACTTAATGAAAAACTGTTTTTT	CASSFLGPSGLNEKLFF
13	TRBV6-5	.	once	TRBJ1-5	TGTGCCAGCAGTTATTCACAGAATCAGCCCCAGCATTTT	CASSYSQNQPQHF
18	TRBV4-2	TRBD2	once	TRBJ2-2	TGTGCCAGCAGCCCCTGGGGGCTAGCGGGAGTGTACACCGGGGAGCTGTTTTTT	CASSPWGLAGVYTGELFF
15	TRBV27	.	.	TRBJ2-1	TGTGCCAGCAGCTCCCTACCCTACTCCTACAATGAGCAGTTCTTC	CASSSLPYSYNEQFF
12	TRBV6-5	.	.	TRBJ1-3	TGTGCCAGCTCCAGTCCCGGGGGCACCATATATTTT	CASSSPGGTIYF
17	TRBV5-1	TRBD1	.	TRBJ1-1	TGCGCCAGCAGCACAGGGCCCCGGGACAGGGGGAACACTGAAGCTTTCTTT	CASSTGPRDRGNTEAFF
12	TRBV2	.	.	TRBJ2-7	TGTGCCAGCACCGATTTCGGGGACGAGCAGTACTTC	CASTDFGDEQYF
14	TRBV5-1	.	.	TRBJ2-3	TGCGCCAGCAGCTTGAGTTACTCTACAGATACGCAGTATTTT	CASSLSYSTDTQYF
17	TRBV28	.	.	TRBJ1-5	TGTGCCAGCAGAACCGTCCAACAGAGAACCAGGAATCAGCCCCAGCATTTT	CASRTVQQRTRNQPQHF
18	TRBV9	TRBD2	.	TRBJ2-1	TGTGCCAGCAGCGTAGACCCCCTGGTAGCGGGAGGCCACAATGAGCAGTTCTTC	CASSVDPLVAGGHNEQFF
12	TRBV28	.	.	TRBJ2-3	TGTGCCAGCAAACAGAGCACAGATACGCAGTATTTT	CASKQSTDTQYF
12	TRBV25-1	.	few	TRBJ1-2	TGTGCCAGCAGCCTAGGGGGCTATGGCTACACCTTC	CASSLGGYGYTF
18	TRBV4-1	TRBD1	.	TRBJ1-2	TGCGCCAGCAGCCAGGACTGGACAGGGAGATTGCTTAACTATGGCTACACCTTC	CASSQDWTGRLLNYGYTF
18	TRBV6-1	.	.	TRBJ1-1	TGTGCCAGCAGTGAAGCCGCGAAGTCAGGGAGGCTCAACACTGAAGCTTTCTTT	CASSEAAKSGRLNTEAFF
14	TRBV28	TRBD2	.	TRBJ2-7	TGTGCCAGCAGTAGAACTAGCGGGGTCTACGAGCAGTACTTC	CASSRTSGVYEQYF
14	TRBV11-1	TRBD2	.	TRBJ2-1	TGTGCCAGCGGACTAGCGGGGGGATACAATGAGCAGTTCTTC	CASGLAGGYNEQFF
13	TRBV7-2	.	.	TRBJ2-2	TGTGCCAGCAACTTCCGGGGGTCCCGGGAGCTGTTTTTT	CASNFRGSRELFF
14	TRBV30	.	few	TRBJ1-1	TGTGCCTGGAACAAGGACAGCTTGAACACTGAAGCTTTCTTT	CAWNKDSLNTEAFF
14	TRBV6-1	TRBD1	.	TRBJ1-5	TGTGCCAGCAGTGGGGGCAGGGGGCTGCAGCCCCAGCATTTT	CASSGGRGLQPQHF
18	TRBV30	TRBD2	once	TRBJ2-7	TGTGCCTGGAGTGACGGGCTAGCGGGGGGTAGGAGCTCCTACGAGCAGTACTTC	CAWSDGLAGGRSSYEQYF
15	TRBV7-3	TRBD2	.	TRBJ2-3	TGTGCCAGCAGCCTAGCGGGAGAAGTAGGAGATACGCAGTATTTT	CASSLAGEVGDTQYF
14	TRBV11-2	.	.	TRBJ2-7	TGTGCCAGCAGCTTAGGGGCCAGGCCCTACGAGCAGTACTTC	CASSLGARPYEQYF
17	TRBV28	TRBD1	.	TRBJ1-2	TGTGCCAGCAGGATACCTCCGGGACAGACGATAAGGGATGGCTACACCTTC	CASRIPPGQTIRDGYTF
13	TRBV6-6	TRBD1	.	TRBJ1-5	TGTGCCAGCACCCGACAGGGGACCCAGCCCCAGCATTTT	CASTRQGTQPQHF
15	TRBV1	.	.	TRBJ2-7	TGCACCAGCAGCTACAGCGGGGGGACCACCTCCGAGCAGTACTTC	CTSSYSGGTTSEQYF
16	TRBV6-5	.	.	TRBJ2-2	TGTGCCAGCAGTTACGACGGGGGGCGAAGAACCGGGGAGCTGTTTTTT	CASSYDGGRRTGELFF
19	TRBV5-5	TRBD2	.	TRBJ2-1	TGTGCCAGCAGCCCGGAGGGGACTAGCGGGGGGTCGTGGTACAATGAGCAGTTCTTC	CASSPEGTSGGSWYNEQFF
15	TRBV5-1	TRBD1	.	TRBJ2-2	TGCGCCAGCAGCCCTGGACAGGGGGCTTTAGGGGAGCTGTTTTTT	CASSPGQGALGELFF
13	TRBV7-3	.	.	TRBJ1-1	TGTGCCAGCAGCTCCACAGGGAACACTGAAGCTTTCTTT	CASSSTGNTEAFF
15	TRBV14	TRBD2	.	TRBJ2-7	TGTGCCAGCAGCCCCCCCGGGAGGGCCTCCTACGAGCAGTACTTC	CASSPPGRASYEQYF
13	TRBV2	.	.	TRBJ1-1	TGTGCCAGCAGTACAGACAGTTACACTGAAGCTTTCTTT	CASSTDSYTEAFF
12	TRBV18	.	few	TRBJ2-7	TGTGCCAGCTCACCAGGAGGGGTCGAGCAGTACTTC	CASSPGGVEQYF
14	TRBV19	.	.	TRBJ2-7	TGTGCCAGTAGTATAGATGAGGGTGTCGACGAGCAGTACTTC	CASSIDEGVDEQYF
13	TRBV4-1	.	few	TRBJ2-7	TGCGCCAGCAGCGGCTCAGGGGAGTACGAGCAGTACTTC	CASSGSGEYEQYF